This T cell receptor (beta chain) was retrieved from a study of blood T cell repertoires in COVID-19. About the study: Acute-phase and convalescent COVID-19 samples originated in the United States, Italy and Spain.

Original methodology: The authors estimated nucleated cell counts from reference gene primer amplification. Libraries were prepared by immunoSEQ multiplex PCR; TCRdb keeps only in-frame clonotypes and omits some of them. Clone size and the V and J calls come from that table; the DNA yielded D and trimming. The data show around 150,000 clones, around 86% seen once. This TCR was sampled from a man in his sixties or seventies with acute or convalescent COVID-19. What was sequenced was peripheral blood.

CDR3 sequence: CASSSTSGRAEEFF. DNA of the CDR3: TGTGCCAGCAGTTCGACTAGCGGGAGGGCCGAGGAGTTCTTC. V usage is TRBV6-2 or TRBV6-3 and J usage is TRBJ2-1; TRBD2 aligns across 14 bases. The V gene's germline CDR1 is MNHEY and CDR2 SVGEGT. V shed 4 bases and J 14 bases; nucleotides not matched to a gene: 7. The CDR3 has 14 residues.